This paragraph covers one T cell receptor beta chain sequence. The table lists this clonotype with many counts. Its recognized antigen is unknown. Base-call qualities are not available, and no considerably larger clone is one nucleotide away. The sample's treatment or condition label, decoded: live attenuated yellow fever vaccine strain. At every blood-draw timepoint, two biological replicates of bulk PBMCs were collected. PBMCs were isolated from peripheral blood using a standard Ficoll-Paque protocol. RNA was extracted with TriZol from bulk PBMCs, CD4 and CD8 fractions, and dextramer-positive and dextramer-negative fractions. TCR cDNA was made using 5'RACE template switching, a step that added a universal primer site and unique molecular identifiers. Priming of cDNA synthesis was performed from both the TCR alpha and TCR beta constant segments. Library amplification involved two PCR steps, and the second step added sample barcodes and sequencing adapters. Libraries were sequenced on Illumina HiSeq 2500 (2x100 bp) or NovaSeq (2x150 bp). Under the source paper's analysis protocol: Reads were demultiplexed and collapsed into UMI consensus sequences with MIGEC, and V(D)J alignment was performed with MiXCR. Using edgeR on replicate PBMC samples, clonotypes were called vaccine-responding if FDR was below 0.01 and the log2 fold change was above 5 up to day 15. CD4 or CD8 identity was assigned to each bulk clonotype according to whether the clonotype was present at higher abundance in the sequenced CD4 repertoire or the sequenced CD8 repertoire. The public reads were quality trimmed at Q25 with fastp and then assembled into clones with MiXCR by TCRdb, keeping productive beta chains. Rows are combined by CDR3 protein, so each entry shows the most common genes and DNA. None of the V and J calls come from the authors' own analysis; TCRdb made them. The sample has around 600,000 distinct CDR3 sequences on record, 9% to 15% of them singletons. In total, the top ten clones hold 15% of the sample.

The data originate from a study of T cells after yellow fever vaccination (dated by TCRdb to the late 2010s). For context, the study as a whole: The SMART-Seq v4 Ultra Low Input RNA kit was used to prepare libraries from fractions with low cell numbers. Bulk TCR alpha and beta repertoires were sequenced longitudinally to track T-cell clones before and after primary and booster YFV17D yellow fever vaccination. The cohort comprised two healthy male donors, one aged 18 to 29 and one aged 30 to 40 years. Blood samples were taken at several timepoints before and after primary and secondary immunization, and bulk PBMC replicates and cell subsets were isolated.

From a lookup of the germline V gene (reference sequence), CDR1 and CDR2 are SEHNR and FQNEAQ. The CDR3 measures 12 amino acids from cysteine to phenylalanine. Only CDR3 DNA is held: 36 bases, read in frame from base 1. V lost 2 bases and J lost 7 bases; the stretch between them is 9 bases long. What the work shows at the level of the full study, not this receptor alone: Only two donors were included in the study, so the extent to which the findings can be generalized is limited. FACS-sorted repertoires could contain abundant contaminating clonotypes from the bulk population, so computational filtering was required. The secondary T-cell response was found to be weaker but faster than the primary response, with a peak reached on day 5 rather than on day 15. A small fraction of clonotypes appeared in both the CD4 and CD8 compartments, likely as a result of convergent recombination. After the booster, most clones that had expanded after primary vaccination were detected again (around 95% of CD4 and about 88% of CD8), suggesting broad maintenance of memory.

This clonotype was sampled from a man younger than 45 who received the YFV17D yellow fever vaccine. The sample was PBMCs, taken on the day of the yellow fever booster vaccination. This chain joins TRBV7-9 to TRBJ2-7, with the D gene uncertain. For the CDR3, the sequence is CASSLLGNEQYF. The nucleotide sequence reads TGTGCCAGCAGCTTACTGGGTAATGAGCAGTACTTC.